The T cell receptor beta chain under discussion was sequenced for a study of CD8 T cells in Susac syndrome. Sequencing of TCR beta was carried out in blood CD8+ and CD4+ T cells. TEMRA cells were FACS-enriched, with CD8+ and CD4+ T cells isolated negatively. A quantity of about 0.5 to 1 ug RNA underwent reverse transcription using random hexamers. Multiplex immunoSEQ PCR targeted 54 Vbeta and 13 Jbeta TCR beta segments. In TCRdb, the immunoSEQ multiplex PCR reads were re-called with MiXCR into one record per CDR3 protein. The sample carries 150,000 to 200,000 distinct CDR3 sequences, just over 90% recorded once. This TCR was recovered from a human donor in good health. Material: CD4+ T cells from PBMCs.

Here the CDR3 reads CASSPGTSGNTGELFF. The CDR3 DNA reads TGTGCCAGCAGCCCTGGGACTAGCGGAAACACCGGGGAGCTGTTTTTT. J is TRBJ2-2 and V is TRBV9; 11 nucleotides align to TRBD2. The V gene's germline CDR1 is SGDLS and CDR2 YYNGEE. The CDR3 loop spans 16 amino acids. Trimming removed 4 bases from V and 2 bases from J; junction bases left unmatched: 4.